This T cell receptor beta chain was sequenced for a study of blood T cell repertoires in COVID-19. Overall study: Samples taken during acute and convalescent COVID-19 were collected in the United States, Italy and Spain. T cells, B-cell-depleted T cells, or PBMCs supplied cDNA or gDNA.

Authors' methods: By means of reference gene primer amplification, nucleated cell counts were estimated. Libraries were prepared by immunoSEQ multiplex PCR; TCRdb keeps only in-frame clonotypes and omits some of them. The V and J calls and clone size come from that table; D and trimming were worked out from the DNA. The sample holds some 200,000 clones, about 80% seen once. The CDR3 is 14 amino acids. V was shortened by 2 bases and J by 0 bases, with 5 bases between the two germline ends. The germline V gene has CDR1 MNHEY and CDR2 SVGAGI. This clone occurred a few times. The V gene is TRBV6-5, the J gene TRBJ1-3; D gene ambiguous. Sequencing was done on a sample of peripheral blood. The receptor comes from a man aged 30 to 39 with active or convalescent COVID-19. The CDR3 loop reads CASSYGLSGNTIYF. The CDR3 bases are TGTGCCAGCAGTTACGGGCTCTCTGGAAACACCATATATTTT.